This T cell receptor (beta chain) was observed in a study of graft-versus-host responses after intestinal transplantation. Profiled with immunoSEQ multiplex PCR; TCRdb holds only in-frame clones, not every one. The data hold nearly 90,000 clones, with around 83% observed a single time. As for this clone: The antigen is unknown.

CDR1 is SGHRS and CDR2 is YFSETQ in the germline V gene. The CDR3 covers 15 residues. The germline V and J ends were trimmed by 0 bases and 1 base, with 10 bases remaining between them. This sequence joins TRBV5-1 and TRBJ1-1; the D is unclear. Sequenced material: unstimulated CD8+ T cells sorted from spleen or lymph node cells, taken before intestinal transplant. The TCR sequence derives from a human donor who received an intestinal transplant. The CDR3 loop is CASSLEVWQNTEAFF. CDR3 DNA: TGCGCCAGCAGCTTGGAAGTCTGGCAGAACACTGAAGCTTTCTTT. Based on the CDR3 plus reference TRBV5-1 and TRBJ1-1, the full variable domain is KAGVTQTPRYLIKTRGQQVTLSCSPISGHRSVSWYQQTPGQGLQFLFEYFSETQRNKGNFPGRFSGRQFSNSRSEMNVSTLELGDSALYLCASSLEVWQNTEAFFGQGTRLTVV.